This TCR beta chain was identified in a study of T cell responses to AZD1222 COVID-19 vaccine. Study-level findings and limits: The CD4 TCRs associated with vaccination extended across spike and predominated at 160-218 and 743-854.

Turning to this clone: The antigen remains undetermined.

CDR1 and CDR2 (germline): SGHKS, YYEKEE (reference sequence). The CDR3 length is 14 residues. V trimming: 4 bases; J trimming: 4 bases; junction bases outside the gene matches: 5. Produced via immunoSEQ multiplex PCR; TCRdb's table is partial and in-frame only. The table shows more than 110,000 clones, with over 80% occurring only once. The sequence came from an adult who received the AZD1222 COVID-19 vaccine. The starting material was peripheral blood, obtained 28 days after the second AZD1222 dose. The chain carries TRBV5-5 and TRBJ1-1; 9 nucleotides agree with TRBD1. CDR3 residues: CASSVQGASTEAFF. As DNA, the CDR3 is TGTGCCAGCAGCGTACAGGGGGCGAGCACTGAAGCTTTCTTT. Full variable domain (outside the CDR3, taken from reference TRBV5-5 and TRBJ1-1): DAGVTQSPTHLIKTRGQQVTLRCSPISGHKSVSWYQQVLGQGPQFIFQYYEKEERGRGNFPDRFSARQFPNYSSELNVNALLLGDSALYLCASSVQGASTEAFFGQGTRLTVV.